This T cell receptor (beta chain) was observed in a study of T cells in Graves' hyperthyroidism and ophthalmopathy (dated by TCRdb to about 2019). The study in broad terms: Peripheral blood samples were taken at the time of initial diagnosis, prior to any treatment. A discovery cohort of about 95 patients, about 43 with Graves' ophthalmopathy and over 55 with stable Graves' hyperthyroidism, was used to find distinguishing TCR V-J signatures. Whether ophthalmopathy could be predicted prospectively was tested in an independent validation cohort made up of some 20 hyperthyroidism patients plus 17 patients who later progressed to ophthalmopathy. After blood sampling, hyperthyroidism patients were treated with methimazole at a starting dose of 30 mg daily, and ophthalmopathy patients were treated with high-dose intravenous methylprednisolone. The paper describes TCR Vbeta CDR3 sequencing of 140 or so peripheral blood samples, made up of about 40 ophthalmopathy patients, over 70 hyperthyroidism patients and 17 progressor patients. In addition, the study compared T-cell repertoires in thyroid tissue and in blood from six Graves' hyperthyroidism patients. The approximately 98 discovery patients were randomly divided into training and test sets at a 7:3 ratio.

Ophthalmopathy patients had moderately to severely active disease, with a Clinical Activity Score of 3 or more, a NOSPECS grade of 4 or more, and a disease duration of less than 3 months. Any patient with an uncontrolled infection, another autoimmune disease, pregnancy or lactation was excluded. Diagnoses were established on the basis of clinical symptoms, serum thyroxine and TRAb, thyroid ultrasound, and orbital computed tomography. PBMCs were separated from 10 ml of fresh peripheral blood using Ficoll-Paque density gradient centrifugation. Trizol reagent was used to extract total RNA, and RNA quality was then checked on an Agilent 2100 Bioanalyzer. Concerning this clonotype: The antigen this receptor binds is unknown. The input lacks base qualities; no much larger clone sits a single base away.

The investigation overall reported the following: Most expanded thyroid clonotypes (frequency above 0.001) were also found in blood, which suggests that blood repertoires may mirror thyroid immune responses. During validation, the model predicted progression to ophthalmopathy a median of roughly 7.1 months ahead of onset, with around 65% sensitivity and under 85% specificity. A 13 V-J signature model separated ophthalmopathy from stable hyperthyroidism, with roughly 88% sensitivity and 81.08% specificity in cross-validation and 80%/75% in testing. Sample size was not statistically predetermined, and investigators were not blinded to group allocation.

The germline V gene supplies CDR1 SGHDT and CDR2 YYEEEE. From cysteine to phenylalanine, the CDR3 is 14 amino acids long. Solely the CDR3 DNA is kept, with 42 bases framed from the first base. The V end loses 4 bases and the J end loses 5 bases, and a stretch of 15 bases separates them. TCR beta CDR3 regions were amplified from RNA transcripts. The TCR CDR3 was subjected to a first round of RT-PCR using the HTBI primer set and the Qiagen OneStep RT-PCR kit. Libraries were constructed in a second round of multiplex PCR, after which size selection and purification were carried out. The libraries were sequenced on an Illumina HiSeq2000 using paired-end 100 bp reads. The study's processing was this. Raw data were processed with SOAPnuke, discarding reads with adapters, uncalled bases, mean Phred below 15, or no exact constant-primer or identifier match. High-quality paired reads were merged using COPE v1.2.5, and each unique nucleotide sequence was defined as a clonotype. Clonotypes were aligned to IMGT TRBV, TRBD and TRBJ reference segments using MiTCR v1.1. Analysis was restricted to V-J combinations with a frequency above 0.0001, which covered about 99% of repertoires. The TCS score was defined as F50 (clonal expansion) divided by E x V (chaos), with BLOSUM62-based TCRdist calculated between CDR3 peptides within each V-J. Welch's t-statistics and random forest reduced roughly 540 V-J features to roughly 13, which were used in a naive Bayes classifier (R e1071). The public reads were reprocessed in TCRdb via fastp at Q25 and MiXCR, keeping in-frame beta chains. Each entry is one CDR3 protein sequence, shown with its most common DNA and genes. For this entry, the V and J calls and clone size follow TCRdb and not the study's own pipeline. The sample data list roughly 250,000 distinct CDR3 sequences, and approximately 21% of these were observed just once. The top ten clones comprise around 60% of the sample.

The chain was built from TRBV5-6 and TRBJ1-1; a weak D assignment points to TRBD1 (6 bases agree). The receptor was derived from a man in his thirties or forties with Graves' ophthalmopathy. The sample was blood. At the DNA level, the sequence is TGTGCCAGCAGCCAGGGGCGGCGGGGGACTGAAGCTTTCTTT. Its protein product is CASSQGRRGTEAFF.